This T cell receptor beta chain was recovered during a study of T cell responses to AZD1222 COVID-19 vaccine (dated by TCRdb to the early 2020s). Regarding the complete study: AZD1222 recipients whose second dose came at about 4 weeks and those whose second dose came at about 12 weeks were combined into one group, since spike-specific TCR depth and breadth did not differ between the two schedules. Trial participants were enrolled by age into subgroups of 18-55, 56-69 and 70-plus years, and around 150, 29 and 61 TCR-sequenced participants, respectively, were included in these subgroups. A total of roughly 240 trial participants underwent TCR sequencing, of whom 200 to 220 received two doses of AZD1222 and about 26 received two doses of the MenACWY control vaccine.

Taken from the germline V gene, the CDR1 and CDR2 loops are SGHRS and YFSETQ. From the cysteine through the phenylalanine, the CDR3 covers 14 amino acids. Left in the record is the CDR3 DNA by itself, 42 bases read in frame from the first base. The V end gives up 4 bases and the J end 5 bases, leaving 7 bases in the junction not matched to a gene. For this clone: It lacks a known antigen. No much larger clone exists at a distance of one base, and base qualities are not known.

Broad study findings and their caveats: Conclusions about previously exposed vaccinees were limited because only a handful of AZD1222 recipients were SARS-CoV-2 seropositive at baseline. Most participants were white British and females outnumbered males, and the authors suggested that clonal diversity may have been underestimated. Because no day 14 peak-response samples were available, repertoires were characterized only after the peak T cell response. The 56-69-year group was small, and its depth increase did not reach significance, likely because of low power. Vaccine-associated CD4 TCRs spanned the whole spike protein, with dominant responses in regions 160-218 and 743-854. Spike-specific TCR breadth and depth rose significantly after two AZD1222 doses compared with day 0 and with MenACWY recipients. Nearly half of unique spike-specific TCRs reportedly recognized epitopes outside regions mutated in the B.1.351 and B.1.1.7 variants.

The sample's time point label, in plain terms: baseline before first vaccination. Vaccinee samples were obtained from the UK trials COV001 and COV002, which included a single-blind randomized controlled phase 2/3 trial of AZD1222 (ChAdOx1 nCoV-19) in healthy adults. Trial participant PBMC samples were collected at day 0 and day 28 after the second dose for TCRbeta chain sequencing. The CDR3 regions of human TCRbeta chains were analyzed by immunosequencing. The original pipeline was this. Repertoire TCRs were checked for matches against a reference library of SARS-CoV-2-specific TCRs that had been generated using the MIRA antigen-specificity platform. Breadth was defined as the fraction of unique TCRs that were SARS-CoV-2-associated. Depth was defined as the fraction of total T cells that were SARS-CoV-2-associated. Each spike-specific TCR was assigned to its reactive spike region and to a CD4 or CD8 class using the MIRA data. Log10-transformed breadth and depth values were compared by one-way ANOVA with Sidak's multiple comparisons tests. Held by TCRdb, this immuneACCESS table contains in-frame sequences only and omits some clones. Under half of the omission traces to an unresolved V gene where checked; the cause of the rest is unknown. V, J and clone size were drawn from that table, and D and trimming were deduced from the DNA. This sample holds about 100,000 clones; more than 75% were observed only once. In total, the top ten clones hold approximately 15% of the sample.

The receptor's source is an adult in good health. Sequences were derived from peripheral blood, sampled on day 0 of AZD1222 vaccination. The chain employs TRBV5-1 and TRBJ1-2; 8 junctional bases match TRBD1. This receptor has the CDR3 CASSIGQGDYGYTF. DNA sequence: TGCGCCAGCAGCATTGGACAGGGTGATTATGGCTACACCTTC.